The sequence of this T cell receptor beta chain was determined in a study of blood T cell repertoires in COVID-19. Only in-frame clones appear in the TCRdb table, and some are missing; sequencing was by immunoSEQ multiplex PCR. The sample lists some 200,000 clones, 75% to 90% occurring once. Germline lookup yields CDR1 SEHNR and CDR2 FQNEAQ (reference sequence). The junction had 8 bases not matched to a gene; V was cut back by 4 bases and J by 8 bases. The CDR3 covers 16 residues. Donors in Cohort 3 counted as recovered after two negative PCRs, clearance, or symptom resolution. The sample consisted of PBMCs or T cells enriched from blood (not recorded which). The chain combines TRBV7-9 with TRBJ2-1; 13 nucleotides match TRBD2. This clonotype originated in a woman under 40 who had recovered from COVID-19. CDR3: CASSSQLAGGQYEQFF. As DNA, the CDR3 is TGTGCCAGCAGCTCACAACTAGCGGGGGGGCAGTATGAGCAGTTCTTC.